This T cell receptor (beta chain) was identified during a study of CD8 T cells in Susac syndrome. An amount of RNA that ranged from roughly 0.45 to 1 ug was reverse transcribed with random hexamers. Multiplex immunoSEQ PCR targeted 54 Vbeta and 13 Jbeta TCR beta segments. TCRdb itself ran the immunoSEQ multiplex PCR reads through MiXCR, one entry per CDR3 protein. The sample records about 280,000 distinct CDR3 sequences, roughly 84% being singletons. Trimming removed 4 bases from V and 3 bases from J, with 10 bases in between. The CDR3 covers 13 residues. Germline V gene sequence: CDR1 SGHNT, CDR2 YYREEE (reference sequence).

Sequencing used CD8+ T cells from PBMCs. The receptor comes from a human donor with multiple sclerosis. V usage is TRBV5-4 and J usage is TRBJ1-2, with D unresolved. CDR3 coding DNA: TGTGCCAGCAGCCGAGGGAATTACTATGGCTACACCTTC. It translates to CASSRGNYYGYTF.